The clone carrying this TCR beta chain was observed a few times. The data were taken from a study of T cells in Graves' hyperthyroidism and ophthalmopathy. There were TCR beta CDR3 regions amplified from RNA transcripts. A first-round RT-PCR of the TCR CDR3 used the HTBI primer set. TCRdb called the multiplex PCR reads again in MiXCR, with one record for every CDR3 protein. The sample records around 440,000 distinct CDR3 sequences, 15% to 17% being singletons. The CDR3 extends over 14 amino acids. V shed 2 bases and J shed 1 base, with 8 bases lying between them. In germline, CDR1 is MGHRA, CDR2 YSYEKL.

The receptor comes from a woman under 30 with Graves' hyperthyroidism. The chain has TRBV4-1 and TRBJ1-1; D is uncertain. Input material: blood. In nucleotides, the CDR3 is TGCGCCAGCAGCCAAACAACAGAGAACACTGAAGCTTTCTTT. It codes for CASSQTTENTEAFF.